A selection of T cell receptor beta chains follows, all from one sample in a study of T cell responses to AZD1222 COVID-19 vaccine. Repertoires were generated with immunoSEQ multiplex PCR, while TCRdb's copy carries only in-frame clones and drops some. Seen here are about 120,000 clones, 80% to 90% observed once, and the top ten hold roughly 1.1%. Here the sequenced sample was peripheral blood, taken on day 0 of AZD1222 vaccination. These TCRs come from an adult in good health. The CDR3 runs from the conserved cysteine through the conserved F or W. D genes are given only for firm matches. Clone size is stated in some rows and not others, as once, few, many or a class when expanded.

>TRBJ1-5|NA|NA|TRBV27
TGTGCCAGCGGGCTTGACGGGCAGCCCCAGCATTTT
CASGLDGQPQHF
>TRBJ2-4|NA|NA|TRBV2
TGTGCCAGCAGTGAACTCCAGGGGCAGATTCAGTACTTC
CASSELQGQIQYF
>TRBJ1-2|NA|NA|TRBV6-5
TGTGCCAGCAGTAGAAGGGGGGCTCGGGGCTACACCTTC
CASSRRGARGYTF
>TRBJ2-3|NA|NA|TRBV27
TGTGCCAGCAGTTTATTATTCGAGAGATCAGGGGATACGCAGTATTTT
CASSLLFERSGDTQYF
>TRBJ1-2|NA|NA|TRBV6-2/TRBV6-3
TGTGCCAGCAGTTACCCCACGGGTAGAACAGGATTCTCCTATGGCTACACCTTC
CASSYPTGRTGFSYGYTF
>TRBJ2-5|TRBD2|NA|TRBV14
TGTGCCAGCAGCACCCAATTCGGACTAGCCGAGACCCAGTACTTC
CASSTQFGLAETQYF
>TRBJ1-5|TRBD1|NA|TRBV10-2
TGCGCCAGCATGGACAGGGGTGAGCCCCAGCATTTT
CASMDRGEPQHF
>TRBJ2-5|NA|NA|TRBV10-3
TGTGCCATCAGCGCAGGGGAGGAGAGAGAGACCCAGTACTTC
CAISAGEERETQYF
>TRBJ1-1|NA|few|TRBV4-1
TGCGCCAGCAGCCAAGTTGGTTCAGCTGAAGCTTTCTTT
CASSQVGSAEAFF
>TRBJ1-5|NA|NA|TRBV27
TGTGCCAGCAGTTTACAGCGGAGCAGCCAGCCCCAGCATTTT
CASSLQRSSQPQHF
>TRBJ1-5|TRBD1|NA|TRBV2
TGTGCCAGCATGCCGGGACAGGGCGTTATCCAGCCCCAGCATTTT
CASMPGQGVIQPQHF
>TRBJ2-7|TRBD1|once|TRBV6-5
TGTGCCAGCGCCGCCTCAATCAGGGGGCCCTACGAGCAGTACTTC
CASAASIRGPYEQYF
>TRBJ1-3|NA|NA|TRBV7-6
TGTGCCAGCAGCCCAAACGGGGCGGGACCCGGGAACACCATATATTTT
CASSPNGAGPGNTIYF
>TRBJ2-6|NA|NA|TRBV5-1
TGCGCCAGCAGCTTCCAGGGAGCTGGGGCCAACGTCCTGACTTTC
CASSFQGAGANVLTF
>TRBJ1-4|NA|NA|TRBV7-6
TGTGCCAGCAGCCCTACCCGTTGGGCGGAACTGTTTTTT
CASSPTRWAELFF
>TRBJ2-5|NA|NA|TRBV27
TGTGCCAGCAGTTTATTCCCCGGAGAGACCCAGTACTTC
CASSLFPGETQYF
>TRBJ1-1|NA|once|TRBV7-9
TGTGCCAGCAGCCCTGCTCTCGGGGTGAACACTGAAGCTTTCTTT
CASSPALGVNTEAFF
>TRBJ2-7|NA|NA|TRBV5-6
TGTGCCAGCAGCTGGGGGGGGCGGAGCTACGAGCAGTACTTC
CASSWGGRSYEQYF
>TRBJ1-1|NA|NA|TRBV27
TGTGCCAGCAGTTTGGATCCCCGACTGAGGGGCTCCACTACTGAAGCTTTCTTT
CASSLDPRLRGSTTEAFF
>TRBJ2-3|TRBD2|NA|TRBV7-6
TGTGCCAGCAGCTCACTTTTAGGTTGGACGGGACTAGCGGGACAGGATACGCAGTATTTT
CASSSLLGWTGLAGQDTQYF
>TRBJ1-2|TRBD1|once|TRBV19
TGTGCCAGCAATCAGGGGGTAGCTGGCTACACCTTC
CASNQGVAGYTF
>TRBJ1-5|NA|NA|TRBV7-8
TGTGCCAGCAGCGATAGGACGGCCTACAATCAGCCCCAGCATTTT
CASSDRTAYNQPQHF
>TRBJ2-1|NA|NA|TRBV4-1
TGCGCCAGCAGCCAGACTAACCCGAATAAGCAGTTCTTC
CASSQTNPNKQFF
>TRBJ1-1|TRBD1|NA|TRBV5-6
TGTGCCAGCAGCTCTCCAGAGGACAGGGGTGGCACTGAAGCTTTCTTT
CASSSPEDRGGTEAFF
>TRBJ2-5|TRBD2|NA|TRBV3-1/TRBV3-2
TGTGCCAGCAGCCTGCAGACTAGCCCAACTGGGGAGACCCAGTACTTC
CASSLQTSPTGETQYF
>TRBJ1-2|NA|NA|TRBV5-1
TGCGCCAGCAGCGAGGGAGGGGCGGGCTATGGCTACACCTTC
CASSEGGAGYGYTF
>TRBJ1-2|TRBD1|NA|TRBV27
TGTGCCAGCAGTCTACGACAGGGGGGCGCCAAGCTATATGGCTACACCTTC
CASSLRQGGAKLYGYTF
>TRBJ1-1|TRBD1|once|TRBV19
TGTGCCAGTATGGCCTGGGACAGGGAGACTGAAGCTTTCTTT
CASMAWDRETEAFF
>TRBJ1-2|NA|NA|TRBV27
TGTGCCAGCAGTTTAAATACAGCCTATGGCTACACCTTC
CASSLNTAYGYTF
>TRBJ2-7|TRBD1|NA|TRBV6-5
TGTGCCAGCAGTTACCTTCGACAGGGGAGGCACGAGCAGTACTTC
CASSYLRQGRHEQYF
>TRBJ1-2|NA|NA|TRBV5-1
TGCGCCAGCAGCTTGGACAGGTCCCCCAGGGGCTACACCTTC
CASSLDRSPRGYTF
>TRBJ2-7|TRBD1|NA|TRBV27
TGTGCCAGCAGTTTCCTAGACAGGGGGCGGTCATACGAGCAGTACTTC
CASSFLDRGRSYEQYF
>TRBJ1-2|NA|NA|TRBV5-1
TGCGCCAGCAGCTTGACAGCTTTATCTAACTATGGCTACACCTTC
CASSLTALSNYGYTF
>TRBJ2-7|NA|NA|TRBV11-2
TGTGCCAGCAGCGGACCGGGGTTTGCGGAAATATCCTACGAGCAGTACTTC
CASSGPGFAEISYEQYF
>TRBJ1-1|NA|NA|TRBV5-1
TGCGCCAGCAGCCCTGGATTCGGGGGGACGATAATCATGAACACTGAAGCTTTCTTT
CASSPGFGGTIIMNTEAFF
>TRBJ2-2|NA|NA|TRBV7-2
TGTGCCAGCAGCCCTAGAGGGGTCCCACCGAACACCGGGGAGCTGTTTTTT
CASSPRGVPPNTGELFF
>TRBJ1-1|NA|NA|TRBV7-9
TGTGCCAGCAGCTTAATGAACACTGAAGCTTTCTTT
CASSLMNTEAFF
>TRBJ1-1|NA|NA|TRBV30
TGTGCCTGGAGTACAGGAAGGAACACTGAAGCTTTCTTT
CAWSTGRNTEAFF
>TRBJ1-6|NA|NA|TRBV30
TGTGCCTGGAGTGTCGAGTCACCCCTCCACTTT
CAWSVESPLHF
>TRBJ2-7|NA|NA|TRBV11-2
TGTGCCAGCAGCCCAGGGGGGGTAGCGTCCACCTACGAGCAGTACTTC
CASSPGGVASTYEQYF
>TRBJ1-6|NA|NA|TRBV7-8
TGTGCCAGCAGCTTAGTGACTGGGTCACCCCTCCACTTT
CASSLVTGSPLHF